The next 4 T cell receptor beta chains were all read from a single sample in a study of Graves' ophthalmopathy and Graves' hyperthyroidism. RNA transcripts were the source from which TCR beta CDR3 regions were amplified. Second-round multiplex PCR came after a first-round RT-PCR that employed HTBI primers. TCRdb reanalysed the multiplex PCR reads using MiXCR and keeps one entry per CDR3 protein. This table holds hundreds of thousands of distinct CDR3 sequences, around 21% found once. Sequenced sample: peripheral blood. Source of these receptors: a young woman with stable Graves' hyperthyroidism.

This clonotype was seen repeatedly, ten times or more. The chain employs TRBV7-2 and TRBJ2-2; D might be TRBD1 or TRBD2, each matching 5 bases. The CDR3 has 15 residues. V was trimmed by 5 bases and J by 4 bases, leaving 14 bases between them. Germline-derived CDR1 and CDR2 are SGHTA and FQGNSA. CDR3 residues: CASSLLRAGTGELFF. The CDR3 DNA follows: TGTGCCAGCAGCCTACTCAGGGCGGGCACCGGGGAGCTGTTTTTT.

This clonotype occurred a few times. The rearrangement links TRBV18 to TRBJ2-5; D is ambiguous. CDR1 and CDR2 from the germline V gene are KGHSH and LQKENI. CDR3 length: 13 residues. The V and J ends lost 1 base and 5 bases respectively, with 8 bases between them. CDR3 sequence reads: CASSPQGVETQYF. In DNA form, the CDR3 reads TGTGCCAGCTCACCACAAGGCGTCGAGACCCAGTACTTC.

The table lists this clonotype with many counts. The chain joins TRBV19 to TRBJ1-5; TRBD1 might be the D (5 bases). With 2 bases removed from V and 7 bases from J, the gap between germline ends came to 9 bases. The CDR3 is 13 amino acids. Germline CDR1 and CDR2: LNHDA and SQIVND (reference sequence). The CDR3 reads CASSISGTQPQHF. The CDR3 DNA reads as TGTGCCAGTAGTATATCGGGGACCCAGCCCCAGCATTTT.

This clonotype was counted a few times. J is TRBJ1-2 and V is TRBV5-1; no clear D gene. The CDR3 loop spans 13 amino acids. V was clipped by 5 bases and J by 8 bases, with 16 bases between them. Looked up from germline, CDR1 is SGHRS and CDR2 is YFSETQ. The CDR3 sequence is CASSPLGSQGYTF. DNA for the CDR3: TGCGCCAGCAGTCCCCTGGGGTCACAGGGCTACACCTTC.